This is a list of T cell receptor beta chains from one sample in a study of cytomegalovirus exposure and HLA in healthy donors. This table comes from immunoSEQ multiplex PCR, and its TCRdb copy is limited to in-frame clones, with some not included. The data show approximately 180,000 clones, about 83% seen once. The material sequenced was PBMCs. The receptors stem from a woman in her 30s in good health and CMV-seronegative. The CDR3 runs from the conserved cysteine through the conserved F or W. The D gene is left open where the match is weak. Clone sizes are given selectively: once, few, many, or a class where the clone is expanded.

J gene | V gene | clone size | D gene | CDR3 protein | CDR3 DNA
TRBJ2-3 | TRBV13 | . | . | CASSPGTDTQYF | TGTGCCAGCAGCCCCGGCACAGATACGCAGTATTTT
TRBJ2-3 | TRBV7-7 | . | TRBD1 | CASSLGRGPGDTQYF | TGTGCTAGCAGCTTGGGCAGGGGGCCAGGAGATACGCAGTATTTT
TRBJ2-1 | TRBV5-1 | . | TRBD2 | CASSSGTSTYNEQFF | TGCGCCAGCAGCTCCGGGACTAGCACGTACAATGAGCAGTTCTTC
TRBJ1-1 | TRBV27 | once | . | CASSWGGLQTEAFF | TGTGCCAGCAGTTGGGGGGGGCTGCAGACTGAAGCTTTCTTT
TRBJ2-4 | TRBV4-3 | . | . | CASSQVSGLGVQYF | TGCGCCAGCAGCCAAGTATCCGGGTTGGGAGTTCAGTACTTC
TRBJ1-6 | TRBV4-2 | . | . | CASSQVAQKNSPLHF | TGTGCCAGCAGCCAAGTTGCACAGAAGAATTCACCCCTCCACTTT
TRBJ1-2 | TRBV2 | once | . | CASSGVGVHYGYTF | TGTGCCAGCAGTGGGGTCGGGGTACACTATGGCTACACCTTC
TRBJ1-5 | TRBV7-9 | . | TRBD1 | CASTGGYNQPQHF | TGTGCCAGCACAGGGGGCTACAATCAGCCCCAGCATTTT
TRBJ1-1 | TRBV4-1 | . | TRBD1 | CASSQQTGLETEAFF | TGCGCCAGCAGCCAACAGACAGGGCTGGAGACTGAAGCTTTCTTT
TRBJ1-1 | TRBV6-5 | . | TRBD1 | CASSSGDRGNTEAFF | TGTGCCAGCAGTTCCGGGGACAGGGGGAATACTGAAGCTTTCTTT
TRBJ2-7 | TRBV27 | . | TRBD1 | CASSSTGFEQYF | TGTGCCAGCAGTTCGACAGGGTTCGAGCAGTACTTC
TRBJ2-3 | TRBV15 | . | TRBD2 | CATSRVAGGNADTQYF | TGTGCCACCAGCAGAGTTGCGGGGGGGAACGCAGATACGCAGTATTTT
TRBJ2-6 | TRBV4-3 | . | . | CASSQDPGANVLTF | TGCGCCAGCAGCCAAGACCCAGGGGCCAACGTCCTGACTTTC
TRBJ1-3 | TRBV5-1 | . | . | CASSNRVSGNTIYF | TGCGCCAGCAGCAACAGGGTCTCTGGAAACACCATATATTTT
TRBJ1-5 | TRBV4-1 | . | . | CASWTLGHGGAQPQHF | TGCGCCAGCTGGACCTTAGGGCACGGAGGCGCACAGCCCCAGCATTTT
TRBJ2-7 | TRBV27 | . | . | CASSLSSGTYEQYF | TGTGCCAGCAGTTTATCGTCCGGTACCTACGAGCAGTACTTC
TRBJ1-5 | TRBV28 | . | TRBD1 | CALGQGSQPQHF | TGTGCCCTCGGACAGGGCAGTCAGCCCCAGCATTTT
TRBJ1-2 | TRBV12-2 | . | . | CASRLALLGTLLPFSYGYTF | TGTGCAAGTCGCTTAGCGCTTTTGGGGACATTACTTCCCTTTTCCTATGGCTACACCTTC
TRBJ2-5 | TRBV5-4 | . | TRBD1 | CASSSGQGKETQYF | TGTGCCAGCAGCTCGGGACAGGGGAAAGAGACCCAGTACTTC
TRBJ1-6 | TRBV5-8 | . | TRBD1 | CASSLVGQGAPAGSPLHF | TGTGCCAGCAGCTTGGTGGGGCAGGGGGCGCCGGCGGGTTCACCCCTCCACTTT
TRBJ1-1 | TRBV6-1 | . | . | CASSEEAGLNTEAFF | TGTGCCAGCAGTGAAGAAGCAGGATTGAACACTGAAGCTTTCTTT
TRBJ2-3 | TRBV4-1 | . | TRBD1 | CASSQARTGVTDTQYF | TGCGCCAGCAGCCAAGCCCGGACAGGGGTTACAGATACGCAGTATTTT
TRBJ2-7 | TRBV5-6 | . | TRBD1 | CASSFRAAGQGFYEQYF | TGTGCCAGCAGCTTTAGGGCGGCGGGACAGGGGTTTTACGAGCAGTACTTC
TRBJ1-1 | TRBV5-4 | . | . | CASSPFERGTEAFF | TGTGCCAGCAGCCCCTTTGAGCGGGGCACTGAAGCTTTCTTT
TRBJ1-2 | TRBV27 | few | TRBD1 | CASSPRTGGYGYTF | TGTGCCAGCAGTCCCCGGACAGGGGGCTATGGCTACACCTTC
TRBJ2-3 | TRBV2 | once | TRBD2 | CASSALAGGTDTQYF | TGTGCCAGCAGTGCACTAGCGGGGGGAACAGATACGCAGTATTTT
TRBJ1-2 | TRBV11-2 | . | . | CASSTDPGAAPNYGYTF | TGTGCCAGCAGCACCGACCCAGGGGCTGCCCCTAACTATGGCTACACCTTC
TRBJ2-2 | TRBV5-4 | . | . | CASSGISRAGTGELFF | TGTGCCAGCAGCGGGATCAGCCGTGCGGGTACCGGGGAGCTGTTTTTT
TRBJ1-1 | TRBV5-1 | . | . | CASSLLSLGAGDTEAFF | TGCGCCAGCAGCCTCCTCTCCTTGGGGGCAGGGGACACTGAAGCTTTCTTT
TRBJ2-7 | TRBV29-1 | . | . | CSVESGSTYEQYF | TGCAGCGTTGAATCTGGCAGTACCTACGAGCAGTACTTC
TRBJ2-7 | TRBV10-3 | . | . | CAISERRDQLEQYF | TGTGCCATCAGTGAGAGGCGGGACCAACTCGAGCAGTACTTC
TRBJ1-1 | TRBV7-8 | . | . | CASSFPQGNTEAFF | TGTGCCAGCAGCTTCCCCCAGGGGAATACTGAAGCTTTCTTT
TRBJ2-5 | TRBV7-9 | . | . | CASSWLRGRGETQYF | TGTGCCAGCAGCTGGCTCCGGGGGCGGGGGGAGACCCAGTACTTC
TRBJ1-1 | TRBV19 | . | . | CASSYRDSNTEAFF | TGTGCCAGTAGTTACCGGGATTCGAACACTGAAGCTTTCTTT
TRBJ2-1 | TRBV2 | . | TRBD2 | CATLIRGLAGDNEQFF | TGTGCCACTCTGATACGGGGACTAGCGGGGGACAATGAGCAGTTCTTC